This T cell receptor (beta chain) was identified during a study of neurological immune-mediated disorders. This clonotype was observed many times. The authors made cDNA by 5'RACE with 10-nucleotide random UMIs. Using its own MiXCR run on the 5' RACE reads, TCRdb lists one record per CDR3 protein. Of 50,000 or so distinct CDR3 sequences listed, over 10% are singletons. Looked up from germline, CDR1 is DFQATT and CDR2 is SNEGSKA (reference sequence). The CDR3 covers 15 residues. This sequence originates from a man between 60 and 75 years old in good health. The specimen sequenced was PBMCs. The J gene is TRBJ2-7, the V gene TRBV20-1, with D perhaps TRBD2 (5 bases). The CDR3 DNA reads as TGCAGCTTAGCCTCGGCAAGCGCGGGTGCATACGAGCAGTACTTC. It codes for CSLASASAGAYEQYF.